Described below is a single T cell receptor beta chain sequence and its context. The data derive from a study of blood T cell repertoires in COVID-19. Across the study: PBMCs, B-cell-depleted T cells, or T cells were the source of the cDNA or gDNA that made up the material.

Clones were sequenced by immunoSEQ multiplex PCR, and TCRdb holds only the in-frame ones, with some missing. The sample includes 120,000 or so clones, about 85% of them seen just once. This CDR3 is 16 amino acids long. The sequence derives from a man at least 80 years old with active or convalescent COVID-19. The V gene is TRBV12-2, the J gene TRBJ1-1. TRBV12-2 is termed a pseudogene. Material: peripheral blood. The CDR3 protein is CASRFPVGGADTEAFF. CDR3 sequence (DNA): TGTGCAAGTCGCTTCCCCGTGGGGGGGGCAGACACTGAAGCTTTCTTT.